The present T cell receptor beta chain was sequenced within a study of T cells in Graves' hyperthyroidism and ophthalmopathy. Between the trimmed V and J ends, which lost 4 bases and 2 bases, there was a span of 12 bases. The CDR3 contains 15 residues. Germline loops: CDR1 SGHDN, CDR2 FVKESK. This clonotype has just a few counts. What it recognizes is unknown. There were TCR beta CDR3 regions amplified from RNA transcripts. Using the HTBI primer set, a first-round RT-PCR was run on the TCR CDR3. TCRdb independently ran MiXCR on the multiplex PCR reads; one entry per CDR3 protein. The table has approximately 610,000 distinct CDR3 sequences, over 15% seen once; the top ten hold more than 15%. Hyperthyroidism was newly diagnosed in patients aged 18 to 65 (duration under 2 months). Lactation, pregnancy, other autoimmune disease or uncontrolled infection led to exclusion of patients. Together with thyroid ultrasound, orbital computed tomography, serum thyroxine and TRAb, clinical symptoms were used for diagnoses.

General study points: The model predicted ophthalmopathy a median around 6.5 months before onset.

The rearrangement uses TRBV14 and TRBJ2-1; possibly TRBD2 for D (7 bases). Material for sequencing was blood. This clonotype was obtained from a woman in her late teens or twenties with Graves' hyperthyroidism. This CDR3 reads CASSRWGGTYNEQFF. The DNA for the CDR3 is TGTGCCAGCAGCCGATGGGGGGGCACCTACAATGAGCAGTTCTTC.